Listed below are T cell receptor beta chains from one sample, sequenced in a study of human T cells and chemical hapten exposure. A single record per CDR3 protein comes from TCRdb applying MiXCR to the RACE reads. The sample consists of under 95,000 distinct CDR3 sequences, approximately 9% of them appearing once. This material consisted of whole blood, taken in connection with sensitization to the hapten diphenylcyclopropenone (DPC). All receptors derive from a man aged 35 to 55 with alopecia areata. Some clones in this sample may be carry-over from other donors' samples. Both conserved end residues are part of each CDR3.

V | CDR3
TRBV27 | CASSLSRGGSNQPQHF
TRBV5-1 | CASSLDGTSTDEQFF
TRBV7-2 | CASSYQGNTGELFF
TRBV4-3 | CASSQDRGQGYTF
TRBV14 | CASSQDWRFSYGYTF
TRBV19 | CASSARGYNEQFF
TRBV12-3/TRBV12-4 | CASSLARGETQYF
TRBV12-3/TRBV12-4 | CASSFIGNTEAFF
TRBV20-1 | CSASGTSEILDTQYF
TRBV9 | CASSVLAGLTDTQYF
TRBV20-1 | CSARAPIADTQYF
TRBV7-3 | CASSFRDRVGETQYF
TRBV5-5 | CASNSFGEMDIQYF
TRBV11-3 | CASSLPGLASDTQYF
TRBV28 | CASSLSLRWDTEAFF
TRBV2 | CASSHGGGTSGLREQFF
TRBV24-1 | CAIRDRRNTEAFF
TRBV27 | CASSFFLGGRGPDTQYF
TRBV20-1 | CSAKGEADSQPQHF
TRBV5-1 | CASSPGRANTEAFF
TRBV29-1 | CSASPGKGSYEQYF
TRBV25-1 | CASSDAGRTEAFF
TRBV20-1 | CSATPSQGLWTQYF